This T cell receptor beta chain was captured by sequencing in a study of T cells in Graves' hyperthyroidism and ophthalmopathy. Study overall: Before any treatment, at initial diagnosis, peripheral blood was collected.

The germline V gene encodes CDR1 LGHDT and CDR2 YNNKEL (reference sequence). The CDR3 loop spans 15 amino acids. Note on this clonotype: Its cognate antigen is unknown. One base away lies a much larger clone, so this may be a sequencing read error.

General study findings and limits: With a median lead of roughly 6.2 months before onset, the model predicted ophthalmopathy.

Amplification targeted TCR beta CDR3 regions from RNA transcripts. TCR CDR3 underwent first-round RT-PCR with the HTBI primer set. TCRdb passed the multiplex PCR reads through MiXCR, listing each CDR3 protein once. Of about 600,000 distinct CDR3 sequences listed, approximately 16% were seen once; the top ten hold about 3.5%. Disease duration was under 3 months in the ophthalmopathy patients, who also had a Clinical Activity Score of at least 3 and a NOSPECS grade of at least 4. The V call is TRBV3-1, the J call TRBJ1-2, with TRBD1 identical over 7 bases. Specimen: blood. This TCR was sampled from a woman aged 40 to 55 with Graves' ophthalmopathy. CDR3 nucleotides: TGTGCCAGCAGCCAAGAGTGGACAGGCGGCTATGGCCACACCTTC. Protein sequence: CASSQEWTGGYGHTF.